The clone carrying this TCR beta chain came up once. With 2 bases removed from V and 3 bases from J, the gap between germline ends came to 8 bases. Germline V gene lookup returns CDR1 MNHEY and CDR2 SMNVEV (reference sequence). CDR3 length: 14 amino acids. This specimen belongs to a study of blood T cell repertoires in COVID-19. Study summary: Donors in the United States, Italy and Spain gave samples during acute or convalescent COVID-19.

Sequencing was performed with immunoSEQ multiplex PCR; in TCRdb, only in-frame clones are kept and a portion is missing. The repertoire consists of 200,000 or so clones, with around nine tenths occurring once and the leading ten covering roughly 2.5%. What was sequenced was peripheral blood. The receptor was derived from a woman between 55 and 75 years old with acute or convalescent COVID-19. The chain employs TRBV27 and TRBJ1-5, with D unclear. CDR3 DNA sequence: TGTGCCAGCAGTTTAGAGGGTTTCAATCAGCCCCAGCATTTT. Its protein is CASSLEGFNQPQHF.